Here is one T cell receptor (beta chain) with its context. This specimen belongs to a study of blood T cell repertoires in COVID-19. For the study at large: The study drew acute and convalescent COVID-19 samples from the United States, Italy and Spain.

Germline V gene lookup returns CDR1 LNHDA and CDR2 SQIVND (reference sequence). V dropped 4 bases and J dropped 3 bases, with 15 bases sitting between them. The CDR3 runs to 15 residues. In the authors' methods: Amplification of reference gene primers provided the estimated nucleated cell counts. Sequenced by immunoSEQ multiplex PCR; TCRdb stores in-frame clones only, minus some. The DNA was the basis for D and trimming; V, J and clone size are from that table. The sample yields approximately 300,000 clones, 86% seen once. This sequence was found in a woman aged 50 to 60 with acute or convalescent COVID-19. This sequence joins TRBV19 and TRBJ2-5, with a possible D match to TRBD2 (6 bases). Sequences were obtained from peripheral blood. In DNA, the CDR3 is TGTGCCAGTAGTACCCTCCTAGCGAGAGAAGAGACCCAGTACTTC. It translates to CASSTLLAREETQYF.